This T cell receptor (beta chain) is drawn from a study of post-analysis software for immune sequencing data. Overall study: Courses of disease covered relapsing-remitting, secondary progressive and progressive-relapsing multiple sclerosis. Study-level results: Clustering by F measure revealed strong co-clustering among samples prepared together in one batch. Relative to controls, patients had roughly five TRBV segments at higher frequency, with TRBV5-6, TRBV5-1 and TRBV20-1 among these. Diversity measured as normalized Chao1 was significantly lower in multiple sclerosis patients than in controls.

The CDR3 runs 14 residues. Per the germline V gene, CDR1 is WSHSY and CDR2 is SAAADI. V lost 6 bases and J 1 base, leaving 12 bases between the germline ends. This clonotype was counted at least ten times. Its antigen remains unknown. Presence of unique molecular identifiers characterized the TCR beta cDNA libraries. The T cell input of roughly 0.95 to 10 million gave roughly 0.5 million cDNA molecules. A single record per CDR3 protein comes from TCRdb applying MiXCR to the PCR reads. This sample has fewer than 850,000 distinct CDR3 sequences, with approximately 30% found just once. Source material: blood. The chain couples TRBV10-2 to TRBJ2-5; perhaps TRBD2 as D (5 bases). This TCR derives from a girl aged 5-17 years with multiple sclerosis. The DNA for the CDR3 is TGCGCCAGCAGCCCCGGGCGGGTCCAAGAGACCCAGTACTTC. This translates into CASSPGRVQETQYF.